This entry is about one TCR beta chain. Trimming removed 10 bases from V and 3 bases from J; junction bases left unmatched: 9. Germline CDR1 reads LNHDA; CDR2 reads SQIVND (reference sequence). The CDR3 covers 15 residues. This specimen belongs to a study of T-cell memory formation after mild COVID-19. Study in general: The study found TCR clusters largely donor specific.

TCRdb processed the 5' RACE reads anew with MiXCR; each CDR3 protein has one entry. Counted here are under 300,000 distinct CDR3 sequences, roughly 17% occurring once; the ten biggest clones make up about 3.5%. Sequencing was carried out using PBMCs or a T cell subset sorted from them (not recorded which). The chain has TRBV19 and TRBJ2-2; TRBD1 matches 9 bases. The sequence was obtained from a man younger than 35 who had mild COVID-19 (a few samples of this study predate the infection). Cell type and time point are not known. DNA of the CDR3: TGTGCCACTAAACCCGGGACAGGGTACACCGGGGAGCTGTTTTTT. Protein product: CATKPGTGYTGELFF.